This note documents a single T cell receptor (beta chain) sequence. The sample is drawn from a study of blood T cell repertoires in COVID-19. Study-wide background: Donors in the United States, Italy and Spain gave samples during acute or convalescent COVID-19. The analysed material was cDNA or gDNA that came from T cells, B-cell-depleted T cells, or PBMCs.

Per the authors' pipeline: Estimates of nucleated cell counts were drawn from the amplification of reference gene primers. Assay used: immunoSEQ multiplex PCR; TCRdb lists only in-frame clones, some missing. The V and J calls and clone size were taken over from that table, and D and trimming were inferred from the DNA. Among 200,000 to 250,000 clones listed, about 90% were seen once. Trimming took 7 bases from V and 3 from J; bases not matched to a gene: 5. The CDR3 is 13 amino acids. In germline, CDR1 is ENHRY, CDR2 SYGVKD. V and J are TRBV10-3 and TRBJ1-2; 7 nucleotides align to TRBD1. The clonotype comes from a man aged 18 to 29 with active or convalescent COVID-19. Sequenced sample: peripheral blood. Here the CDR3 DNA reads TGTGCCATCACTACCGGGACAGACTATGGCTACACCTTC. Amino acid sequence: CAITTGTDYGYTF.